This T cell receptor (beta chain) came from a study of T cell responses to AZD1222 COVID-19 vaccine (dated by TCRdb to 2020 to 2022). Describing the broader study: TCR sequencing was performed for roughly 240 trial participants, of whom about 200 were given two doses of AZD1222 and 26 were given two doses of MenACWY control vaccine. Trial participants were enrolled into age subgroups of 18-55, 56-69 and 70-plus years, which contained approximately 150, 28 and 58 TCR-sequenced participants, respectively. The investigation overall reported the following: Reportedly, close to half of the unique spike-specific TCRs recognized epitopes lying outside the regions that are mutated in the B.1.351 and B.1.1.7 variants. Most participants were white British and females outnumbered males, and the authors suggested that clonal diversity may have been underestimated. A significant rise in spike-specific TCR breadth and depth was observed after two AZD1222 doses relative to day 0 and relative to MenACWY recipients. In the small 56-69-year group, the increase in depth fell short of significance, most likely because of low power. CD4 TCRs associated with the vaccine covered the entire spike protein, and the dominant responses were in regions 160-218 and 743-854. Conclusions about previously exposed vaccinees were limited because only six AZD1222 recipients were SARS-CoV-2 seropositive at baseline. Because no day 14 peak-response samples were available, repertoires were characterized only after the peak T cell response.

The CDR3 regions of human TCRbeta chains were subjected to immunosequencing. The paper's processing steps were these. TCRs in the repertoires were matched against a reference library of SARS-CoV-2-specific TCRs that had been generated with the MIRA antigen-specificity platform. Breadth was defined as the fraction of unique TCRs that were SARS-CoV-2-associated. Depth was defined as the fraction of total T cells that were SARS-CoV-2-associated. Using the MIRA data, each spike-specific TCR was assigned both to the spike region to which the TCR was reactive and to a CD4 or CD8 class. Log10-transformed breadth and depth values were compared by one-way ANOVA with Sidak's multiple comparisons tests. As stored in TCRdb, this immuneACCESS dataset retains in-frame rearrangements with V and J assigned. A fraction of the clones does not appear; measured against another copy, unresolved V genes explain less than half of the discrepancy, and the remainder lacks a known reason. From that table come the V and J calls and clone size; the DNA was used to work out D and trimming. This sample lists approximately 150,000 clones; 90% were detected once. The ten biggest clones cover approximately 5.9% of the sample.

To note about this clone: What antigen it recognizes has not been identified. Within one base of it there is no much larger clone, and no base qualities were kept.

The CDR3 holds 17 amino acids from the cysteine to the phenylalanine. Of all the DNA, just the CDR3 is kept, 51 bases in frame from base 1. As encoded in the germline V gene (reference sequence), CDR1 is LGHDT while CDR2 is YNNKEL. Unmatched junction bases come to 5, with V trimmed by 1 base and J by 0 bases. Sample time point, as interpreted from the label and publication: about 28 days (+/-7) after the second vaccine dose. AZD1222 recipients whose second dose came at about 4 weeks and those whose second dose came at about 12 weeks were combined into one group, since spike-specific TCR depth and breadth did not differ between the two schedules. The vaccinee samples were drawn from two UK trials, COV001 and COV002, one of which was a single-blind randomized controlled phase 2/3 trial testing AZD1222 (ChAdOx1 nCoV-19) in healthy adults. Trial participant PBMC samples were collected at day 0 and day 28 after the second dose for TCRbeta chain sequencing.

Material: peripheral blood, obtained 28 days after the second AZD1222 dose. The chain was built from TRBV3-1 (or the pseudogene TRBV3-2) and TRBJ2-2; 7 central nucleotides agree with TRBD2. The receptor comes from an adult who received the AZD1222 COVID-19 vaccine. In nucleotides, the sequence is TGTGCCAGCAGCCAAGTGGCGGGGGTAGCGAACACCGGGGAGCTGTTTTTT. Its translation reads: CASSQVAGVANTGELFF.